This record looks at one T cell receptor (beta chain) sequence and its context. Its antigen is undetermined. These data belong to a study of Graves' ophthalmopathy and Graves' hyperthyroidism. Study findings and constraints: A roughly 80% specificity and around 90% sensitivity were achieved by a 13-signature model that separated ophthalmopathy from stable hyperthyroidism. Detected in blood as well were most expanded thyroid clonotypes with frequency above 0.001.

Newly diagnosed, the hyperthyroidism patients had under 2 months' duration and were aged 18 to 65. CDR3 length: 14 amino acids. With 3 bases removed from V and 3 bases from J, the gap between germline ends came to 11 bases. From germline, CDR1 is DFQATT and CDR2 SNEGSKA (reference sequence). TCR beta CDR3 amplification used RNA transcripts. Second-round multiplex PCR came after a first-round RT-PCR that employed HTBI primers. One entry per CDR3 protein results from TCRdb running MiXCR on the multiplex PCR reads. The profile shows around 1.1 million distinct CDR3 sequences, around a third of them singletons.

The sample comprised peripheral blood or thyroid tissue (not recorded which). The TCR originated in an adult man with Graves' hyperthyroidism. The J gene is TRBJ2-2, the V gene TRBV20-1; D perhaps matches TRBD1 (6 bases). The CDR3 bases are TGCAGTGCTAGTAGTACAGGGTACACCGGGGAGCTGTTTTTT. This translates into CSASSTGYTGELFF.